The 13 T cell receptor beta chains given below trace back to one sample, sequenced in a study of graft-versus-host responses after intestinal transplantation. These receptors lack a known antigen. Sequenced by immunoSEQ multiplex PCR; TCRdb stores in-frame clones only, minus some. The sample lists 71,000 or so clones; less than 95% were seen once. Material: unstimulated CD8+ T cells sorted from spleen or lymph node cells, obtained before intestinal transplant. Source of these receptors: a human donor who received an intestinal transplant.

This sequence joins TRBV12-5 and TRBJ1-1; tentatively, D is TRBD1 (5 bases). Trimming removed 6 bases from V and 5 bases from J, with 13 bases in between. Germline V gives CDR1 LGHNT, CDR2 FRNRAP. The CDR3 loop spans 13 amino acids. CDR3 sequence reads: CASGDSRRTEAFF. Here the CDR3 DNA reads TGTGCTAGTGGCGACAGCAGGAGAACTGAAGCTTTCTTT.

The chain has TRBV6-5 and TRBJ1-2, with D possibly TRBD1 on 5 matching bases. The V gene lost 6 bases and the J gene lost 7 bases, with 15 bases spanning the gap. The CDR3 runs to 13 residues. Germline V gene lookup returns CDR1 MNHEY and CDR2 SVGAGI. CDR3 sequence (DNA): TGTGCCAGCAGCCGGGGGGGATTGAGTGGCTACACCTTC. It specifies CASSRGGLSGYTF.

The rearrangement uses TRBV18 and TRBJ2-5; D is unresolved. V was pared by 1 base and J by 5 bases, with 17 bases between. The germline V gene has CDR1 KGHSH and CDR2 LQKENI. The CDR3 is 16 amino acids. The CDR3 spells CASSPLQRGSIETQYF. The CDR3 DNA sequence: TGTGCCAGCTCACCACTGCAGCGCGGATCCATCGAGACCCAGTACTTC.

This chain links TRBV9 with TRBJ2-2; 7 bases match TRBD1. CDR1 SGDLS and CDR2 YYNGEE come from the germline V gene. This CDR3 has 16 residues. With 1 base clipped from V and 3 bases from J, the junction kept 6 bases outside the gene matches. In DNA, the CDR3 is TGTGCCAGCAGCGTATTGGGGACAGCCGACACCGGGGAGCTGTTTTTT. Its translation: CASSVLGTADTGELFF.

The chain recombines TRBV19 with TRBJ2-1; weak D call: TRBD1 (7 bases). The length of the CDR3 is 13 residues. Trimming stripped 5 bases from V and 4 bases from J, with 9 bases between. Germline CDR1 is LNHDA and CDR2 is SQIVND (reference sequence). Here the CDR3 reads CASSPGGYNEQFF. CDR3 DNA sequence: TGTGCCAGTAGTCCAGGGGGGTACAATGAGCAGTTCTTC.

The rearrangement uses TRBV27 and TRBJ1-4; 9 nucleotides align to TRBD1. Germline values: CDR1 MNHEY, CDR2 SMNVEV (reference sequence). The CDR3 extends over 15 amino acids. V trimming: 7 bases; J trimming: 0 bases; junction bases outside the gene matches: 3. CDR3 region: CASTRQGATNEKLFF. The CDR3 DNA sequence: TGTGCCAGCACCCGACAGGGGGCAACTAATGAAAAACTGTTTTTT.

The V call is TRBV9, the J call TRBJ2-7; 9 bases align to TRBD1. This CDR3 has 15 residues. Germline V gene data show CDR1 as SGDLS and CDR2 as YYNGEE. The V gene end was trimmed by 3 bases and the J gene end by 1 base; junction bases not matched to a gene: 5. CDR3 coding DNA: TGTGCCAGCAGCGAGGGACAGGGCTTATCCTACGAGCAGTACTTC. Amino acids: CASSEGQGLSYEQYF.

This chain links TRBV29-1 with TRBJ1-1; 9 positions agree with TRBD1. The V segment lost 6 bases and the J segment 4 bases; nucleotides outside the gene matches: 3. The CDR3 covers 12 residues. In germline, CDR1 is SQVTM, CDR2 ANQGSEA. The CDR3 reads CSVRQGGTEAFF. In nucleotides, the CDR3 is TGCAGCGTCCGACAGGGGGGCACTGAAGCTTTCTTT. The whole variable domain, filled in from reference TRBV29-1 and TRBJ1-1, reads SAVISQKPSRDICQRGTSLTIQCQVDSQVTMMFWYRQQPGQSLTLIATANQGSEATYESGFVIDKFPISRPNLTFSTLTVSNMSPEDSSIYLCSVRQGGTEAFFGQGTRLTVV.

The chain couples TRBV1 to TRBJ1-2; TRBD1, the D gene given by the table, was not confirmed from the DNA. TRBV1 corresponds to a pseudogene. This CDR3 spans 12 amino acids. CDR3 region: CTSSLNREGYTF. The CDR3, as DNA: TGCACCAGCAGCCTAAACAGGGAGGGCTACACCTTC.

The CDR3 DNA sequence: TGTGCCAGCAGGATGGAGGGTAGGTCCTATAATTCACCCCTCCACTTT. Protein product: CASRMEGRSYNSPLHF. V is TRBV27 and J is TRBJ1-6, with D uncertain. The CDR3 spans 16 residues. The germline V gene encodes CDR1 MNHEY and CDR2 SMNVEV (reference sequence). The V and J ends lost 6 bases and 1 base respectively, with 13 bases between them.

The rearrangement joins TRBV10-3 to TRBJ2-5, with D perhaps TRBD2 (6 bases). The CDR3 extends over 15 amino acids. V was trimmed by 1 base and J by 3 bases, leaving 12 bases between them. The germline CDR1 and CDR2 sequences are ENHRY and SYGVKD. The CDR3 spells CAISEFGLTEETQYF. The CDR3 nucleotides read TGTGCCATCAGTGAGTTTGGACTAACAGAAGAGACCCAGTACTTC.

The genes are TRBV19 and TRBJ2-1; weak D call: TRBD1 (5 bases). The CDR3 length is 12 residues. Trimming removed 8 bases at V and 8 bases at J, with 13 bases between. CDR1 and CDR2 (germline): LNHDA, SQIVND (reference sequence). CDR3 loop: CASSVPGYEQFF. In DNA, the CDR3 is TGTGCCAGTTCGGTGCCAGGGTATGAGCAGTTCTTC.

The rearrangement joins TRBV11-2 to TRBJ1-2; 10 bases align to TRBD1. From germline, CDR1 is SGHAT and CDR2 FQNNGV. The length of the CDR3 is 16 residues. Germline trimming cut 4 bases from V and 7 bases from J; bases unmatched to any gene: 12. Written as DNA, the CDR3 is TGTGCCAGCAGCTCCCGGGACAGGGGCCGATGGGGTGGCTACACCTTC. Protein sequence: CASSSRDRGRWGGYTF. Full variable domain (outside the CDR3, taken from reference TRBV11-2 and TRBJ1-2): EAGVAQSPRYKIIEKRQSVAFWCNPISGHATLYWYQQILGQGPKLLIQFQNNGVVDDSQLPKDRFSAERLKGVDSTLKIQPAKLEDSAVYLCASSSRDRGRWGGYTFGSGTRLTVV.